This T cell receptor beta chain was found in a study of blood T cell repertoires in COVID-19 (dated by TCRdb to 2018 to 2020). Regarding the research as a whole: Samples covering the acute and convalescent phases of COVID-19 were provided by collaborators in the United States, Italy and Spain. The material from the prospective study consisted of cDNA or gDNA derived from T cells, B-cell-depleted T cells, or PBMCs. Deeply sampled blood TCRbeta repertoires from subjects exposed to, actively infected with, or recovered from COVID-19 were included in the dataset. The repertoires were made available in a free public database intended to serve as a resource for research on the immune response to SARS-CoV-2. Samples came from the ongoing ImmuneRACE study (first 160 participants) plus 1,254 subjects from 6 global collaborators. The sample metadata nearly always contained a de-identified subject ID, COVID-19 status, age in years and sex. Where HLA class I and class II types were available, the types were taken from metadata supplied by the sample provider, not from assay-based typing. Paper-wide results and their limitations: Clinical and demographic metadata were provided uncurated, with the amount varying by source and participant.

TCRbeta CDR3 regions were amplified from genomic DNA using the immunoSEQ Assay, a bias-controlled multiplex PCR. As for how the authors treated the data: The number of nucleated cells in each sample was estimated by amplification of reference gene primers within the assay. To quantify the absolute abundance of each unique TCRbeta CDR3 rearrangement, sequence reads were collapsed and filtered. For each sample, productive Simpson clonality was calculated by taking the square root of Simpson's diversity index across productive rearrangements. TCRdb carries this immuneACCESS record with in-frame sequences only. Its versions omit some clonotypes, under half of them owing to an unresolved V gene in the studies checked, with the rest unexplained. V and J calls and clone size come straight from that table; D and trimming were deduced from the DNA. This sample lists around 180,000 clones; 60% to 80% were detected once. Roughly 17% of the sample is held by the ten biggest clonotypes.

Each collaborating institution followed its own protocols to collect whole blood in K2EDTA tubes. For TCRbeta analysis, collaborators shipped samples as frozen whole blood, isolated PBMCs, or DNA extracted from either of those sample types. Trimming at the junction amounts to 2 bases on V and 3 bases on J, and the germline ends lie 13 bases apart. Sequences MNHEY (CDR1) and SVGAGI (CDR2) are obtained from the germline V gene. The CDR3 covers 15 residues, taking in both the cysteine and the phenylalanine. The DNA shown is the 45-base CDR3, in frame from base 1. This clone appeared once. Its antigen is not yet known. There are no base qualities to consult, and no much larger clone falls within one base.

This TCR derives from a man aged 55 to 69 with active or convalescent COVID-19. The source material was peripheral blood. The V and J segments used are TRBV6-5 and TRBJ1-1; a weak D assignment points to TRBD1 (6 bases agree). Here the CDR3 is given as CASSYPGHRDTEAFF. In nucleotides, the sequence is TGTGCCAGCAGTTACCCGGGACACCGGGACACTGAAGCTTTCTTT.